A single sample gave rise to the 25 T cell receptor beta chains below, sequenced in a study of response to subunit inactivated influenza vaccine. MiXCR was run by TCRdb on the RT-PCR reads, yielding one entry per CDR3 protein. The table has approximately 490,000 distinct CDR3 sequences, roughly 7.6% seen once. Material: PBMCs from blood, obtained 23 to 25 months after vaccination. These receptors came from a man between 45 and 75 years old who received an inactivated influenza vaccine.

This clonotype was recorded at least ten times. The chain is built from TRBV20-1 and TRBJ2-1; possible D gene TRBD2, 5 bases. Germline values: CDR1 DFQATT, CDR2 SNEGSKA (reference sequence). CDR3 length: 16 residues. V was clipped by 5 bases and J by 4 bases, with 21 bases between them. The CDR3 DNA sequence: TGCAGTGCTCCTACCCCCATAGCGACTCTTTACAATGAGCAGTTCTTC. Its protein is CSAPTPIATLYNEQFF.

The chain recombines TRBV2 with TRBJ2-3; TRBD2 agrees at 10 bases. Trimming cost V 8 bases and J 5 bases; bases outside gene matches: 7. The CDR3 runs to 14 residues. Germline V gene lookup returns CDR1 SNHLY and CDR2 FYNNEI. The CDR3 is CASGGLARGDTQYF. As DNA, the CDR3 is TGTGCCAGCGGGGGACTAGCGAGAGGAGATACGCAGTATTTT.

This clonotype turned up a few times. The chain links TRBV3-1 to TRBJ1-2, with TRBD1 matching over 9 bases. The CDR3 is 14 residues long. The trim removed 4 bases at V and 8 bases at J, leaving 8 bases unmatched. Germline V lookup: CDR1 LGHDT, CDR2 YNNKEL (reference sequence). The DNA of the CDR3 is TGTGCCAGCAGCCGCGGGACAGGGATGGGCGGCTACACCTTC. Protein sequence: CASSRGTGMGGYTF.

This clonotype was seen ten or more times. This chain uses TRBV20-1 with TRBJ1-1, with TRBD1 as a possible D gene (5 bases). This CDR3 is built from 13 residues. From germline, CDR1 is DFQATT and CDR2 SNEGSKA (reference sequence). The CDR3 sequence: CSTTRGRNTEAFF. The CDR3 DNA reads as TGCAGCACCACAAGGGGAAGGAACACTGAAGCTTTCTTT.

This clonotype appeared many times. The chain has TRBV10-3 and TRBJ1-6; tentatively, D is TRBD1 (6 bases). CDR1 and CDR2 (germline): ENHRY, SYGVKD. The CDR3 loop spans 15 amino acids. Trimming took off 11 bases at V and 6 bases at J, with 20 bases between the two ends. CDR3 sequence reads: CAASPQGNINSPLHF. Here the CDR3 DNA reads TGTGCCGCCAGTCCACAGGGAAACATTAATTCACCCCTCCACTTT.

At least ten counts were recorded for this clonotype. J is TRBJ2-7 and V is TRBV4-2; tentatively, D is TRBD1 (5 bases). This CDR3 comprises 16 residues. Germline assignment: CDR1 LGHNA and CDR2 YNFKEQ. V lost 0 bases and J lost 0, with 12 bases in between. The CDR3 region is CASSQEGVQSSYEQYF. DNA of the CDR3: TGTGCCAGCAGCCAAGAAGGGGTCCAAAGCTCCTACGAGCAGTACTTC.

The chain is built from TRBV4-3 and TRBJ2-7; 9 bases map to TRBD2. This CDR3 is 16 amino acids long. Germline loops: CDR1 LGHNA, CDR2 YSLEER. The V gene end was trimmed by 1 base and the J gene end by 0 bases; junction bases not matched to a gene: 4. CDR3 bases: TGCGCCAGCAGCCAAGGGGTAGCGGGGGCCTCCTACGAGCAGTACTTC. Its translation is CASSQGVAGASYEQYF.

This clonotype was observed at least ten times. V is TRBV2 and J is TRBJ2-3; 11 bases line up with TRBD2. The CDR3 length is 16 residues. In germline, CDR1 is SNHLY, CDR2 FYNNEI. The J segment lost 2 bases and the V segment lost 5 bases, leaving 6 bases of the junction unmatched. The CDR3 DNA is TGTGCCAGCAGTTTGGCTAGCGGGAGGTTCACAGATACGCAGTATTTT. Its translation: CASSLASGRFTDTQYF.

The rearrangement links TRBV4-3 to TRBJ2-5; D unclear. Germline CDR1 and CDR2: LGHNA and YSLEER. V lost 0 bases and J lost 7, with 6 bases in between. This CDR3 contains 12 residues. CDR3 nucleotide sequence: TGCGCCAGCAGCCAAGAAGCTGGGACCCAGTACTTC. As protein: CASSQEAGTQYF.

This clonotype was counted many times. The CDR3 protein is CRVTSGPSTDTQYF. Here the CDR3 DNA reads TGCAGAGTGACTAGCGGCCCTAGCACAGATACGCAGTATTTT. The V gene is TRBV29-1, the J gene TRBJ2-3; 9 bases fit TRBD2. The CDR3 consists of 14 residues. Germline CDR1 and CDR2: SQVTM and ANQGSEA.

Ten or more counts support this clonotype. The V and J genes are TRBV7-9 and TRBJ2-1, with D perhaps matching TRBD1 or TRBD2 (6 bases each). The germline gives CDR1 SEHNR, CDR2 FQNEAQ (reference sequence). V was cut by 3 bases and J by 8 bases, with 17 bases left in between. CDR3 length: 15 amino acids. CDR3 sequence (DNA): TGTGCCAGCAGCTTGACAGGAGGGGGTGGTGATGAGCAGTTCTTC. Amino acids: CASSLTGGGGDEQFF.

This CDR3 reads CSVNIGRGYGYTF. The DNA for the CDR3 is TGCAGCGTCAACATTGGTAGGGGCTATGGCTACACCTTC. V gene TRBV29-1 combines with J gene TRBJ1-2, with a tentative D call TRBD1 (5 bases). This CDR3 spans 13 amino acids. Trimming left V 6 bases short and J 4 bases short, with 15 bases between. CDR1 and CDR2 from the germline V gene are SQVTM and ANQGSEA.

Only a few counts were recorded for this clonotype. The V call is TRBV20-1, the J call TRBJ1-1, with D perhaps TRBD1 (6 bases). Germline loops: CDR1 DFQATT, CDR2 SNEGSKA (reference sequence). The length of the CDR3 is 19 residues. Trimming removed 0 bases at V and 1 base at J, with 24 bases between. The CDR3 DNA sequence: TGCAGTGCTAGAGAGTTAACTAGCGCGTCAGGGGTTGGGAACACTGAAGCTTTCTTT. Protein sequence: CSARELTSASGVGNTEAFF.

This clonotype was observed many times. The CDR3 sequence is CSVVRLVEGNTIYF. DNA for the CDR3: TGCAGCGTTGTTCGCTTGGTAGAAGGAAACACCATATATTTT. V usage is TRBV29-1 and J usage is TRBJ1-3, with D hard to call. The CDR3 loop spans 14 amino acids. Looked up from germline, CDR1 is SQVTM and CDR2 is ANQGSEA. V was clipped by 4 bases and J by 4 bases, with 14 bases between them. The variable domain in full, completed from reference TRBV29-1 and TRBJ1-3, reads SAVISQKPSRDICQRGTSLTIQCQVDSQVTMMFWYRQQPGQSLTLIATANQGSEATYESGFVIDKFPISRPNLTFSTLTVSNMSPEDSSIYLCSVVRLVEGNTIYFGEGSWLTVV.

The rearrangement joins TRBV12-3 or TRBV12-4 to TRBJ2-5, with a possible D match to TRBD1 (6 bases). The V gene lost 6 bases and the J gene lost 7 bases, with 15 bases spanning the gap. The CDR3 loop spans 13 amino acids. CDR3 coding DNA: TGTGCCAGCAGACCTACAGGGATAGGGACCCAGTACTTC. This sequence encodes CASRPTGIGTQYF.

This clonotype has only a few counts. The J gene is TRBJ1-1, the V gene TRBV4-3; D unclear. The V gene's germline CDR1 is LGHNA and CDR2 YSLEER. The CDR3 is made up of 14 amino acids. Deletions cut 1 base from V and 4 bases from J, with 10 bases between. The CDR3 region is CASSQGRFFTEAFF. CDR3 nucleotide sequence: TGCGCCAGCAGCCAAGGCCGTTTTTTCACTGAAGCTTTCTTT.

This clonotype came up a few times. The V call is TRBV12-3 or TRBV12-4, the J call TRBJ2-3; the D is unclear. V lost 8 bases and J 0 bases, leaving 18 bases between the germline ends. The CDR3 sequence is 16 residues long. This CDR3 is CASLFYGGPSTDTQYF. CDR3 sequence (DNA): TGTGCCAGCCTGTTCTATGGCGGTCCTAGCACAGATACGCAGTATTTT.

Ten or more counts support this clonotype. V gene TRBV12-3 or TRBV12-4 combines with J gene TRBJ2-2; 10 nucleotides align to TRBD1. The length of the CDR3 is 13 residues. The V segment lost 7 bases and the J segment 14 bases; nucleotides outside the gene matches: 10. In DNA form, the CDR3 reads TGTGCCAGCATTTTCTCGGGACAGGGGAGACTGTTTTTT. It translates to CASIFSGQGRLFF.

This chain joins TRBV11-2 and TRBJ2-1; D is unclear. CDR1 is SGHAT and CDR2 is FQNNGV in the germline V gene. Trimming took off 3 bases at V and 8 bases at J, with 5 bases between the two ends. This CDR3 spans 11 amino acids. The CDR3 DNA reads TGTGCCAGCAGCTTTTGGGATGAGCAGTTCTTC. It is translated as CASSFWDEQFF.

The sample holds many counts of this clonotype. The V gene is TRBV4-3, the J gene TRBJ2-1; TRBD2 aligns across 11 bases. The CDR3 consists of 17 residues. Germline V gene sequence: CDR1 LGHNA, CDR2 YSLEER. Trimming cost V 3 bases and J 4 bases; bases outside gene matches: 8. Here the CDR3 reads CASSQGTSGSWYNEQFF. CDR3 bases: TGCGCCAGCAGCCAGGGGACTAGCGGAAGTTGGTACAATGAGCAGTTCTTC.

This clonotype was counted a few times. The chain employs TRBV19 and TRBJ2-1; 7 bases align to TRBD2. V trimming: 5 bases; J trimming: 8 bases; junction bases outside the gene matches: 9. In germline, CDR1 is LNHDA, CDR2 SQIVND (reference sequence). This CDR3 has 14 residues. CDR3 amino acids: CASSWPGRVDEQFF. In DNA form, the CDR3 reads TGTGCCAGTAGTTGGCCGGGGAGGGTGGATGAGCAGTTCTTC.

Only a few counts were recorded for this clonotype. The chain joins TRBV20-1 to TRBJ2-2; TRBD2 might be the D (6 bases). Deletions cut 1 base from V and 4 bases from J, with 13 bases between. CDR3 length: 15 amino acids. The germline V gene has CDR1 DFQATT and CDR2 SNEGSKA (reference sequence). In DNA, the CDR3 is TGCAGTGCTAGAGGCGGGACGGGTAGCACCGGGGAGCTGTTTTTT. Protein product: CSARGGTGSTGELFF.

J is TRBJ1-2 and V is TRBV7-2; D gene uncertain. The germline V gene encodes CDR1 SGHTA and CDR2 FQGNSA. V lost 3 bases and J lost 4, with 9 bases in between. This CDR3 contains 13 residues. The CDR3, as DNA: TGTGCCAGCAGCTTGGGCGCATTCTATGGCTACACCTTC. It translates to CASSLGAFYGYTF.

V usage is TRBV6-2 or TRBV6-3 and J usage is TRBJ2-2, with D possibly being TRBD2 (5 bases). The germline V gene has CDR1 MNHEY and CDR2 SVGEGT. Trimming took 4 bases from V and 4 from J, leaving 13 bases between them. The CDR3 consists of 15 residues. The CDR3 DNA reads as TGTGCCAGCAGTTTGCCAGCGGCTGTCACCGGGGAGCTGTTTTTT. This gives the protein CASSLPAAVTGELFF.

This clonotype has a count of ten or more. This chain links TRBV19 with TRBJ1-2, with 8 bases aligning to TRBD1. The length of the CDR3 is 14 residues. The V gene end was trimmed by 5 bases and the J gene end by 1 base; junction bases not matched to a gene: 3. Germline V gene sequence: CDR1 LNHDA, CDR2 SQIVND (reference sequence). As DNA, the CDR3 is TGTGCCAGTAGTCCGGGACAGGTTAACTATGGCTACACCTTC. Protein sequence: CASSPGQVNYGYTF.